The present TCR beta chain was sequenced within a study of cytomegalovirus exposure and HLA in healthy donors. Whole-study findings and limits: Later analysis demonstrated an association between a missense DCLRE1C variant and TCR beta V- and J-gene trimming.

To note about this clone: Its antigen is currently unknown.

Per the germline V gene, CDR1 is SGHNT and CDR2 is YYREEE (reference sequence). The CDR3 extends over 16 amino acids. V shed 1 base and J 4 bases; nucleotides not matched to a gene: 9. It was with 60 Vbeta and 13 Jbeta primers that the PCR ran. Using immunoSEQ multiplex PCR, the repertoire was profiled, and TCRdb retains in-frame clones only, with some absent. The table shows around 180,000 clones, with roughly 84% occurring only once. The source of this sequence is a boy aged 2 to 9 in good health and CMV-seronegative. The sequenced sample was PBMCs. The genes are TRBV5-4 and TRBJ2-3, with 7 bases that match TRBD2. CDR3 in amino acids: CASSLFAGRTSDTQYF. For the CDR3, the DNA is TGTGCCAGCAGCTTGTTCGCCGGGAGGACTTCAGATACGCAGTATTTT.